The entry below describes one T cell receptor (beta chain). The antigen is unknown. The PCR used 60 Vbeta and 13 Jbeta primers. Using immunoSEQ multiplex PCR, the repertoire was profiled, and TCRdb retains in-frame clones only, with some absent. The sample includes about 190,000 clones, over 70% seen only once; the top ten take approximately 1.6%. The sample originates from a study of cytomegalovirus exposure and HLA in healthy donors. Regarding the study as a whole: Earlier analysis found most TCR beta V segments productive about 90% or about 30% of the time.

The source is a man aged 35 to 55 in good health and CMV-seropositive. The sequenced sample consisted of PBMCs.

The DNA for the CDR3 is TGTGCCAGCACCACGGACTACAACAACAATGAGCAGTTCTTC. It yields the protein CASTTDYNNNEQFF. This rearrangement joins TRBV5-6 to TRBJ2-1, with a weak D call TRBD2 (6 bases). The CDR3 has 14 amino acids. Trimming stripped 6 bases from V and 5 bases from J, with 15 bases between. Germline values: CDR1 SGHDT, CDR2 YYEEEE.